The subject of this entry is one T cell receptor beta chain. Its antigen remains unidentified. One base away there is no much larger clone; base qualities are not given. Other DNA variants within this sample encode the same CDR3. This specimen belongs to a study of shared clonotypes between healthy human individuals (TCRdb year 2020). The study in broad terms: The cohort included three men and a couple of women between 18 and 49 years of age. Per donor, three plates each were used for CD4 naive and CD4 memory, two for CD8 naive, and one for CD8 memory. Blood TCR repertoires of several healthy adults were deeply sequenced to estimate repertoire size and the extent of clonotype sharing between individuals. Different laboratories and diverse techniques were used to prepare libraries and sequence TCR repertoires, to increase sequencing depth and limit assay-specific biases. Between about 0.8 and 9.5 billion PBMCs per donor were obtained by leukapheresis.

What the research found in general, with its limitations: Pairwise subsampling led to the expectation that sequencing depth would affect the degree of clonotype sharing among donors. The genetic and exposure-history diversity represented was limited by the small number of donors. Incomplete sequencing was indicated by rarefaction of sorted-subset datasets, despite the large sequencing depth. Sharing across several donors was observed for about 5% of naive CD4, under 4% of naive CD8, 2% to 2.5% of memory CD4, and roughly 0.4% of memory CD8 clonotypes. Sampling was restricted to blood, and TCR repertoires in tissues likely differ from the TCR repertoires found in blood. Clonotypes shared by all four sorted-subset donors showed higher generation probabilities than non-shared clonotypes. Larger estimated clonotype richness was generally found for naive subsets than for memory subsets.

Using the deep immunoSEQ assay, multiplex PCR amplified TCR CDR3 regions from genomic DNA. Extracted genomic DNA from each cell subset was distributed evenly across all wells of several immunoSEQ 96-well plates, and each plate was treated as a replicate. For sorted subsets, approximately 190 ng genomic DNA, equal to 30,000 to 35,000 T cell genomes, was loaded into each replicate PCR. Purified libraries were measured with a Qubit 3.0 fluorometer, size-checked on a Bioanalyzer 2100, and measured again with the KAPA Library Quantification kit. Every immunoSEQ 96-well plate was sequenced on a separate single-read 150-cycle Illumina NextSeq 550 flow cell. Processing in the source paper ran as follows. Because the immunoSEQ output held only junctional sequences and lacked quality scores, the filtering could not match the filtering applied to full-length reads. To assign V/J genes and CDR3, sequences were annotated using PyIR, a Python wrapper for IgBLAST v1.9, with IMGT germline references. Reads were removed for weak V/J assignments (E-value above 1e-6), missing CDR3, stop codons, out-of-frame junctions, or ambiguous translated residues. V3J clonotypes were defined as sequences sharing the same inferred V gene, J gene, and CDR3 amino acid sequence. To compute the percentage overlap between repertoires, the number of shared unique clonotypes was divided by the size of the smaller repertoire. Richness of each repertoire was evaluated using RTK rarefaction, the Chao1 estimator, and Recon v2.1 estimates of unobserved clonotypes. Generation probabilities for all TCRbeta clonotypes obtained by the gDNA method from a few donors were computed using OLGA. TCRdb provides this immuneACCESS table in a form limited to in-frame rearrangements. Some clones are lacking; in checked studies, under half of them reflect an unresolved V gene, and why the rest are absent is not known. The V and J calls and clone size come from that table; D and trimming were worked out from the DNA. The sample yields under 1,900,000 clones; 98% to 99% were counted once. Over 0.3% of the sample is taken by the ten largest.

Donors were healthy HIV-negative adults with no recently reported acute infections or vaccinations. Every donor was a Caucasian adult residing in Nashville, Tennessee, USA. CD4+ T cells were enriched by magnetic negative selection, after which naive cells were positively selected on CD45RA and the negative fraction was taken as the memory subset. After blood collection by leukapheresis, PBMCs were isolated using Ficoll-Histopaque density gradient centrifugation and then cryopreserved in the vapor phase of liquid nitrogen. Analytical flow cytometry was used to check the purity and quantity of every magnetically sorted T cell population. Genomic DNA was isolated from every sorted fraction and measured by UV absorbance on a Nanodrop 2000c. V gives up 6 bases and J gives up 4 bases, and the segment between their germline ends measures 8 bases. Inclusive of the bounding cysteine and phenylalanine, the CDR3 is 12 residues long. The DNA shown is the 36-base CDR3, in frame from base 1. CDR1 and CDR2 were assigned from the germline V gene as KGHSH and LQKENI.

In this chain, TRBV18 is recombined with TRBJ2-3; confidence is insufficient to name the D gene. The clonotype was recovered from a man aged 30-40 years in good health. The sequenced sample was naive CD4+ T cells sorted from blood. The cell subset or site label, as the study defines it: CD45RA+ positively selected. Read as DNA, the sequence is TGTGCCAGCTCCCCCCAGGCAGATACGCAGTATTTT. The translation is CASSPQADTQYF.